These 8 T cell receptor beta chains came from one sample sequenced in a study of T-cell memory formation after mild COVID-19. TCRdb fed the 5' RACE reads into MiXCR, producing one record per CDR3 protein. Here the sample spans around 45,000 distinct CDR3 sequences, 9.5% being singletons. The source material was PBMCs or a T cell subset sorted from them (not recorded which). These receptor sequences come from an adult woman who had mild COVID-19 (a few samples of this study predate the infection). Cell type and time point are not known.

This clonotype was seen a handful of times. This rearrangement joins TRBV12-3 or TRBV12-4 to TRBJ2-1; 8 nucleotides agree with TRBD1. Germline trimming cut 6 bases from V and 0 bases from J; bases unmatched to any gene: 7. The CDR3 sequence is 16 residues long. In DNA form, the CDR3 reads TGTGCCAGCAGGGCAGGGACAGGTTTCTCCTACAATGAGCAGTTCTTC. Amino acids: CASRAGTGFSYNEQFF.

This clonotype was seen a handful of times. The CDR3 loop is CASSKDWVRSRLGYNEQFF. CDR3 DNA sequence: TGTGCCAGCAGCAAAGATTGGGTCAGGTCGAGGCTTGGGTACAATGAGCAGTTCTTC. The V call is TRBV21-1, the J call TRBJ2-1; the table assigns TRBD1, which was not confirmed against the DNA. TRBV21-1 is a pseudogene. This CDR3 comprises 19 residues.

The sample holds a few counts of this clonotype. The chain combines TRBV28 with TRBJ1-1; D perhaps matches TRBD1 (6 bases). The ends were cut back, 6 bases at V and 0 bases at J, with 11 bases in the middle. Germline-derived CDR1 and CDR2 are MDHEN and SYDVKM. The CDR3 consists of 14 residues. The CDR3 reads CASRLQGLNTEAFF. In nucleotides, the CDR3 is TGTGCCAGCAGGCTCCAGGGGTTGAACACTGAAGCTTTCTTT.

CDR3 sequence reads: CASSFSTAGVETQYF. In nucleotides, the CDR3 is TGTGCCAGCAGCTTTTCTACAGCGGGAGTAGAGACCCAGTACTTC. The J gene is TRBJ2-5, the V gene TRBV5-4; TRBD2 matches 8 bases. The germline V gene encodes CDR1 SGHNT and CDR2 YYREEE (reference sequence). This CDR3 spans 15 amino acids. Trimming took 2 bases from V and 4 from J; bases not matched to a gene: 7.

This clonotype showed up just a few times. The chain couples TRBV6-5 to TRBJ1-2; 10 bases are a match to TRBD1. Trimming cost V 5 bases and J 4 bases; bases outside gene matches: 7. Germline loops: CDR1 MNHEY, CDR2 SVGAGI. The CDR3 has 15 residues. The CDR3 nucleotides are TGTGCCAGCAGTGAACCGGGACAGGGGTTCTATGGCTACACCTTC. This gives the protein CASSEPGQGFYGYTF.

In its sample, this clonotype was seen many times. V gene TRBV5-1 combines with J gene TRBJ2-6; D may match TRBD1 or TRBD2 (5 bases each). Germline V lookup: CDR1 SGHRS, CDR2 YFSETQ. The CDR3 is 16 amino acids. The germline V and J ends were trimmed by 4 bases and 0 bases, with 11 bases remaining between them. CDR3 bases: TGCGCCAGCAGCCCCTTGGGGGTCTCTGGGGCCAACGTCCTGACTTTC. Translating gives CASSPLGVSGANVLTF.

The chain links TRBV20-1 to TRBJ1-1; 9 nucleotides align to TRBD1. V dropped 4 bases and J dropped 3; count of bases not matched to a gene: 6. The germline V gene has CDR1 DFQATT and CDR2 SNEGSKA (reference sequence). The CDR3 extends over 14 amino acids. The CDR3 region has the DNA TGCAGTGCTAAGACAGGGGGTGTCGACACTGAAGCTTTCTTT. It encodes CSAKTGGVDTEAFF.

This clonotype has ten or more counts. The chain links TRBV7-2 to TRBJ2-5; 8 bases fit TRBD1. From germline, CDR1 is SGHTA and CDR2 FQGNSA. The CDR3 spans 14 residues. J gave up 7 bases and V 5 bases, and 9 bases lay outside the gene matches. The CDR3 DNA is TGTGCCAGCAGCCATAGACAGGGGCTGGGGACCCAGTACTTC. Translation gives CASSHRQGLGTQYF.